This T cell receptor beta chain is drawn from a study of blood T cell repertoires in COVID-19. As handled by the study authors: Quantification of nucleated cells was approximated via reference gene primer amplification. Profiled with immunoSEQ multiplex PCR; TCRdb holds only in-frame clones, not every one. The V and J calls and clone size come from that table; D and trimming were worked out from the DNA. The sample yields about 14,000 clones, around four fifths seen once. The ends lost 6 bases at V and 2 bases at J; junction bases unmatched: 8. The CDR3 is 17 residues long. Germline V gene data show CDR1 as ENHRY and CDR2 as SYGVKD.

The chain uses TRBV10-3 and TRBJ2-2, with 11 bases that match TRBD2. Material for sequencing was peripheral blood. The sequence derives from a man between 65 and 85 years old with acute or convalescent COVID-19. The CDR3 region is CAIRSGTSGLNTGELFF. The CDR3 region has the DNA TGTGCCATCAGATCCGGGACTAGCGGCTTAAACACCGGGGAGCTGTTTTTT.